This entry concerns a single TCR beta chain. Antigen unknown. The trim removed 1 base at V and 4 bases at J, leaving 6 bases unmatched. Germline lookup yields CDR1 SGHTA and CDR2 FQGNSA. CDR3 length: 16 amino acids. This specimen belongs to a study of response to subunit inactivated influenza vaccine. TCRdb processed the RT-PCR reads anew with MiXCR; each CDR3 protein has one entry. In the table there are roughly 500,000 distinct CDR3 sequences, 16% of which are singletons. Study observations and caveats: It was suggested by the authors that few new T cells are recruited by each seasonal influenza vaccination.

The source is a man aged 50 to 69 who received an inactivated influenza vaccine. The source material was CD4+ T cells sorted from PBMCs, sampled roughly 24 months after vaccination. V usage is TRBV7-2 and J usage is TRBJ1-3; 8 nucleotides agree with TRBD1. CDR3 residues: CASSLDRTGSGNTIYF. The CDR3 nucleotides are TGTGCCAGCAGCTTAGACAGGACAGGGAGCGGAAACACCATATATTTT.